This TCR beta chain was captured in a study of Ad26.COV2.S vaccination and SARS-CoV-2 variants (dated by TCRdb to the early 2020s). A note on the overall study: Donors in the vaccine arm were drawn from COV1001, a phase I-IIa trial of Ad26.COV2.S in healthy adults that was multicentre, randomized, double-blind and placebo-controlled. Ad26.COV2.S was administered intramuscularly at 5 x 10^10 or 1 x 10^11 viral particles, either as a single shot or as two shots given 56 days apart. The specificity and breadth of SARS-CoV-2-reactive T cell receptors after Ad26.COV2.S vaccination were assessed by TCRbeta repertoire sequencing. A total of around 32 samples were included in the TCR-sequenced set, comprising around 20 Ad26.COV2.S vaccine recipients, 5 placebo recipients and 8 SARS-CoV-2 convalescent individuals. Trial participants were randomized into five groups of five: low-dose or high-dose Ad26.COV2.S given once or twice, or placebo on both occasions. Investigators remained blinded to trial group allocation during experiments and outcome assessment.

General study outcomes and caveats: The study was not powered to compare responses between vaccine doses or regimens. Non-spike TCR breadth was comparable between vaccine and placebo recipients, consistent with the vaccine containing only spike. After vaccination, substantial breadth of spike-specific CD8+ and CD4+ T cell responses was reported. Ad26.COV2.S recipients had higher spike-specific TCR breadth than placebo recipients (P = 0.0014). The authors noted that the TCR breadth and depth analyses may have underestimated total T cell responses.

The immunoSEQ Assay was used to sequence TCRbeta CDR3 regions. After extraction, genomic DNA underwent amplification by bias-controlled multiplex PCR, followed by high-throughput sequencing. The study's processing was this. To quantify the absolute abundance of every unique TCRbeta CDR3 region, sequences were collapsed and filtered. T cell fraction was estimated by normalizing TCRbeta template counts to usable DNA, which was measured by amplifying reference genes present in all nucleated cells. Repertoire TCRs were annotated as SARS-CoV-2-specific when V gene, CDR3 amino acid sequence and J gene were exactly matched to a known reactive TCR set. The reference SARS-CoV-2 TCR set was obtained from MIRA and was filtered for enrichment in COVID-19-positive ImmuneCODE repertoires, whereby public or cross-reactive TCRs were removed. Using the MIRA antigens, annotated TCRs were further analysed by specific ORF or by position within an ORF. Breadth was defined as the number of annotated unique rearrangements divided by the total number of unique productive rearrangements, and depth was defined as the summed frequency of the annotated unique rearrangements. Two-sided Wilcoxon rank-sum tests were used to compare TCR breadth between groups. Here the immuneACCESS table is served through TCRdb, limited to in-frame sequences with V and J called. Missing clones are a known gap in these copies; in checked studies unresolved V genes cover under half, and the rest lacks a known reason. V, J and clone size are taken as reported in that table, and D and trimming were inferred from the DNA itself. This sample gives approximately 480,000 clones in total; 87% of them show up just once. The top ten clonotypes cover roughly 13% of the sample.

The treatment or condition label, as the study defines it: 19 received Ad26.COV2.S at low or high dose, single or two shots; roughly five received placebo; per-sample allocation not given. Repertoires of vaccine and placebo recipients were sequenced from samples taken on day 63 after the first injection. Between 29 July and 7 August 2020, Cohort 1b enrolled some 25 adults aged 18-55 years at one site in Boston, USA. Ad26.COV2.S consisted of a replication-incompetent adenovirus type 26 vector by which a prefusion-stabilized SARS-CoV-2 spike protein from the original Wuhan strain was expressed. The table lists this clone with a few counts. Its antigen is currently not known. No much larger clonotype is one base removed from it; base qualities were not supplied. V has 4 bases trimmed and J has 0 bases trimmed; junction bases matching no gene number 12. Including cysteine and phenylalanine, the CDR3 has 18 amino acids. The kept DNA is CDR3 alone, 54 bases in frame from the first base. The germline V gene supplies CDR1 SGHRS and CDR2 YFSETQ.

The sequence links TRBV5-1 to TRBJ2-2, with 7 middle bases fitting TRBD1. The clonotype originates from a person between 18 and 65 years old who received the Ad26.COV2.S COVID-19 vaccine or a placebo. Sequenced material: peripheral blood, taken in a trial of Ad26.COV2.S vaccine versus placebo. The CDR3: CASSPPRDSFANTGELFF. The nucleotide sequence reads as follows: TGCGCCAGCAGCCCCCCACGGGACAGCTTCGCGAACACCGGGGAGCTGTTTTTT.